These 17 T cell receptor beta chains were sequenced from one sample in a study of CD8 T cells in Susac syndrome. cDNA came from about 0.51 to 1 ug RNA primed by random hexamers. From the immunoSEQ multiplex PCR reads, TCRdb called clonotypes with MiXCR, one entry per CDR3 protein. Of just over 150,000 distinct CDR3 sequences in the sample, approximately 96% were seen once. Material: CD8+ T cells from PBMCs. The receptors were gathered from a human donor with multiple sclerosis.

The CDR3, as DNA: TGTGCCACAGGGGGCGGCTGGGACACCGGGGAGCTGTTTTTT. This codes for CATGGGWDTGELFF. The chain employs TRBV24-1 and TRBJ2-2; 7 nucleotides align to TRBD1. The CDR3 totals 14 residues. The germline gives CDR1 KGHDR, CDR2 SFDVKD. The V and J ends lost 10 bases and 3 bases, in that order; junction bases with no gene match: 7.

The chain combines TRBV13 with TRBJ2-2; 13 bases are a match to TRBD2. The CDR3 sequence is 16 residues long. With V trimmed by 5 bases and J by 6 bases, 6 bases remained unmatched. CDR1 is PRHDT and CDR2 is FYEKMQ in the germline V gene (reference sequence). The CDR3 bases are TGTGCCAGCAGCAGTCGGACTAGCGGGGGAGCCGGGGAGCTGTTTTTT. Encoded protein: CASSSRTSGGAGELFF.

The chain carries TRBV29-1 and TRBJ1-1; 12 nucleotides align to TRBD1. Per germline, CDR1 SQVTM and CDR2 ANQGSEA. Germline trimming cut 7 bases from V and 4 bases from J; bases unmatched to any gene: 13. CDR3 size: 16 residues. CDR3 nucleotides: TGCAGCGCCGAATCCCGGGACAGGGGGCCGTTCACTGAAGCTTTCTTT. Residues: CSAESRDRGPFTEAFF.

The sample holds a few counts of this clonotype. The chain joins TRBV27 to TRBJ1-1, with D hard to call. Between the trimmed V and J ends, which lost 8 bases and 4 bases, there was a span of 8 bases. This CDR3 is built from 11 residues. Germline assignment: CDR1 MNHEY and CDR2 SMNVEV (reference sequence). CDR3 in amino acids: CASRVGTEAFF. The CDR3 coding sequence is TGTGCCAGCCGTGTAGGCACTGAAGCTTTCTTT.

The rearrangement uses TRBV4-1 and TRBJ1-4; a weak D match, TRBD1 (5 bases). CDR1 MGHRA and CDR2 YSYEKL come from the germline V gene. With 0 bases removed from V and 5 bases from J, the gap between germline ends came to 10 bases. The CDR3 is made up of 15 amino acids. The CDR3 sequence: CASSQEPQDNEKLFF. The CDR3 DNA is TGCGCCAGCAGCCAAGAACCACAGGACAATGAAAAACTGTTTTTT.

The gene calls are TRBV13 and TRBJ1-3; a weak D match, TRBD1 (5 bases). Germline V gene data show CDR1 as PRHDT and CDR2 as FYEKMQ (reference sequence). The CDR3 sequence is 14 residues long. The germline V and J ends were trimmed by 8 bases and 4 bases, with 15 bases remaining between them. The CDR3 DNA sequence: TGTGCCAGCGGACATCAAGCGAGGGGAAACACCATATATTTT. Encoded protein: CASGHQARGNTIYF.

J is TRBJ2-1 and V is TRBV5-4; D call uncertain. The V and J ends lost 1 base and 7 bases respectively, with 6 bases between them. Germline V gene sequence: CDR1 SGHNT, CDR2 YYREEE (reference sequence). This CDR3 region has 12 residues. The CDR3 bases are TGTGCCAGCAGCTTGAGGATGAATGAGCAGTTCTTC. Encoded protein: CASSLRMNEQFF.

The chain couples TRBV6-2 or TRBV6-3 to TRBJ1-1; D perhaps matches TRBD1 (6 bases). The length of the CDR3 is 14 residues. Germline V gene lookup returns CDR1 MNHEY and CDR2 SVGEGT. Trimming cost V 6 bases and J 0 bases, with 11 bases left between them. CDR3 loop: CASRVRDMNTEAFF. CDR3 DNA: TGTGCCAGCAGAGTACGGGACATGAACACTGAAGCTTTCTTT.

The gene calls are TRBV15 and TRBJ2-2; 10 bases are shared with TRBD2. V was clipped by 0 bases and J by 7 bases; unmatched bases: 14. The germline CDR1 and CDR2 sequences are LNHNV and YYDKDF (reference sequence). The CDR3 totals 19 residues. Here the CDR3 reads CATSRDLASGGKRHGELFF. The CDR3 coding sequence is TGTGCCACCAGCAGAGATCTTGCTAGCGGGGGCAAACGACACGGGGAGCTGTTTTTT.

This chain uses TRBV30 with TRBJ1-2, with D perhaps matching TRBD1 (5 bases). CDR1 and CDR2 from the germline V gene are GTSNPN and SVGIG (reference sequence). This CDR3 is built from 13 residues. The V and J ends lost 0 bases and 6 bases respectively, with 11 bases between them. CDR3 sequence: CAWSVLGADGYTF. CDR3 bases: TGTGCCTGGAGTGTTTTAGGGGCGGATGGCTACACCTTC.

CDR3: CASGAGRFTEAFF. In nucleotides, the CDR3 is TGTGCCAGCGGAGCAGGGAGATTCACTGAAGCTTTCTTT. The V call is TRBV6-5, the J call TRBJ1-1, with D possibly matching TRBD1 (5 bases). Germline V gives CDR1 MNHEY, CDR2 SVGAGI. This CDR3 comprises 13 residues. Trimming pared 8 bases from V and 4 bases from J, leaving 14 bases between.

This chain connects TRBV20-1 to TRBJ1-6, with D tentatively TRBD1 (5 bases). This CDR3 has 15 residues. From germline, CDR1 is DFQATT and CDR2 SNEGSKA (reference sequence). Trimming took 0 bases from V and 10 from J, leaving 16 bases between them. CDR3 loop: CSAREGGRSGSPLHF. CDR3 coding DNA: TGCAGTGCTAGAGAGGGGGGAAGGAGTGGCTCACCCCTCCACTTT.

This rearrangement joins TRBV10-3 to TRBJ2-7, with D perhaps matching TRBD1 (5 bases). V dropped 7 bases and J dropped 4 bases, with 11 bases sitting between them. Germline loops: CDR1 ENHRY, CDR2 SYGVKD. This CDR3 region has 12 residues. CDR3 region: CAITNDRYEQYF. CDR3 DNA sequence: TGTGCCATCACTAACGACAGATACGAGCAGTACTTC.

The J gene is TRBJ2-5, the V gene TRBV20-1; 12 bases align to TRBD2. The CDR3 spans 15 residues. V dropped 0 bases and J dropped 7; count of bases not matched to a gene: 6. Germline V gene sequence: CDR1 DFQATT, CDR2 SNEGSKA (reference sequence). The CDR3 nucleotides read TGCAGTGCTAGAGATCTAGCGGGGGGGCTGGGGACCCAGTACTTC. The encoded protein is CSARDLAGGLGTQYF.

This chain connects TRBV7-9 to TRBJ1-2; D is uncertain. The CDR3 is made up of 11 amino acids. Trimming shortened V by 4 bases and J by 3 bases, and 3 bases separated the two germline ends. Per germline, CDR1 SEHNR and CDR2 FQNEAQ (reference sequence). The CDR3 DNA reads as TGTGCCAGCAGCTCGGACTATGGCTACACCTTC. It encodes CASSSDYGYTF.

This sequence joins TRBV6-2 or TRBV6-3 and TRBJ2-5; TRBD2 matches 9 bases. The CDR3 is 17 amino acids. Germline assignment: CDR1 MNHEY and CDR2 SVGEGT. Trimming cost V 5 bases and J 1 base; bases outside gene matches: 11. CDR3 sequence: CASSTWGSGGAQETQYF. For the CDR3, the DNA is TGTGCCAGCAGTACCTGGGGTAGCGGGGGAGCCCAAGAGACCCAGTACTTC.

The sample holds one count of this clonotype. This chain connects TRBV14 to TRBJ1-5; the D gene is possibly TRBD1 (6 bases). The V end was cut by 5 bases, the J end by 4 bases, with 12 bases between. The CDR3 extends over 14 amino acids. The V gene's germline CDR1 is SGHDN and CDR2 FVKESK. The CDR3 coding sequence is TGTGCCAGCAGCGCACAGGGTTGGAATCAGCCCCAGCATTTT. Translation gives CASSAQGWNQPQHF.